A selection of T cell receptor beta chains follows, all from one sample in a study of Ad26.COV2.S vaccination and SARS-CoV-2 variants. The table came from immunoSEQ multiplex PCR; TCRdb's copy has only in-frame clones and leaves some out. This sample has roughly 400,000 clones; around 91% occur once, and the top ten carry over 1.5%. Sequencing used peripheral blood, obtained in a trial of Ad26.COV2.S vaccine versus placebo. These receptors came from a person aged 18 to 65 who received the Ad26.COV2.S COVID-19 vaccine or a placebo. CDR3s include the opening cysteine and the closing phenylalanine or tryptophan. D genes are given only for firm matches. A row's size may be missing; if present it is once, few, many or a size class.

TRBV7-3	.	TRBD2	TRBJ2-1	CASSQTSGRYNEQFF	TGTGCCAGCAGCCAGACTAGCGGGAGATACAATGAGCAGTTCTTC
TRBV28	.	.	TRBJ2-5	CASNPGTLQETQYF	TGTGCCAGCAACCCCGGGACATTACAAGAGACCCAGTACTTC
TRBV4-1	.	TRBD2	TRBJ2-7	CASSHASGLVSEQYF	TGCGCCAGCAGCCACGCCTCTGGACTAGTCTCCGAGCAGTACTTC
TRBV6-5	.	TRBD2	TRBJ2-7	CASSSVAGGIYEQYF	TGTGCCAGCAGCTCTGTAGCGGGAGGGATCTACGAGCAGTACTTC
TRBV3-1/TRBV3-2	.	TRBD2	TRBJ2-1	CASSQRGGSSNEQFF	TGTGCCAGCAGCCAACGGGGCGGGAGCAGCAATGAGCAGTTCTTC
TRBV11-1	.	TRBD1	TRBJ2-2	CASTLDRGNTGELFF	TGTGCCAGCACCCTTGACAGGGGGAACACCGGGGAGCTGTTTTTT
TRBV19	.	.	TRBJ2-5	CASSMRGVGETQYF	TGTGCCAGTAGTATGAGGGGCGTGGGAGAGACCCAGTACTTC
TRBV6-5	.	TRBD1	TRBJ2-7	CASRPGQSYEQYF	TGTGCCAGCAGGCCGGGACAGTCCTACGAGCAGTACTTC
TRBV6-5	.	.	TRBJ2-7	CASSFSGAYEQYF	TGTGCCAGCAGCTTTAGCGGAGCCTACGAGCAGTACTTC
TRBV5-6	.	.	TRBJ1-4	CASSPWQGSEKLFF	TGTGCCAGCAGCCCCTGGCAGGGCAGTGAAAAACTGTTTTTT
TRBV18	once	TRBD2	TRBJ2-1	CASSPNLAGISYNEQFF	TGTGCCAGCTCACCGAATCTAGCGGGAATTTCCTACAATGAGCAGTTCTTC
TRBV19	.	TRBD1	TRBJ1-2	CASRGTGNYGYTF	TGTGCCAGTAGGGGGACAGGGAACTATGGCTACACCTTC
TRBV9	once	.	TRBJ2-1	CASSAGFGFHNEQFF	TGTGCCAGCAGCGCAGGGTTTGGGTTCCACAATGAGCAGTTCTTC
TRBV18	.	.	TRBJ1-2	CASSPAQTRGYTF	TGTGCCAGCTCACCAGCCCAAACGAGGGGCTACACCTTC
TRBV24-1	once	.	TRBJ2-3	CATRGVVTDTQYF	TGTGCCACCAGGGGGGTGGTCACAGATACGCAGTATTTT
TRBV7-9	many	TRBD2	TRBJ2-1	CASSYPQRGSSYNEQFF	TGTGCCAGCAGCTACCCCCAGCGGGGGAGCTCCTACAATGAGCAGTTCTTC
TRBV18	.	TRBD2	TRBJ2-1	CASSPPGGDEQFF	TGTGCCAGCTCACCACCGGGAGGGGATGAGCAGTTCTTC
TRBV19	.	.	TRBJ1-1	CASSIGELRNTEAFF	TGTGCCAGTAGTATAGGAGAGCTGAGGAACACTGAAGCTTTCTTT
TRBV6-5	.	TRBD2	TRBJ2-3	CASSYPLAGGTDTQYF	TGTGCCAGCAGTTACCCTCTAGCGGGAGGAACAGATACGCAGTATTTT
TRBV5-5	.	.	TRBJ1-1	CASSLGVANTEAFF	TGTGCCAGCAGCTTGGGGGTAGCGAACACTGAAGCTTTCTTT
TRBV24-1	.	TRBD2	TRBJ2-7	CATSALATSGSYEQYF	TGTGCCACCAGTGCCTTGGCCACTAGCGGCTCCTACGAGCAGTACTTC
TRBV28	once	TRBD1	TRBJ2-7	CASSTGTGVGEQYF	TGTGCCAGCTCCACCGGGACAGGGGTTGGGGAGCAGTACTTC
TRBV30	.	TRBD1	TRBJ2-7	CAWSVPQNRGPEQYF	TGTGCCTGGAGTGTCCCCCAAAACAGGGGGCCTGAGCAGTACTTC
TRBV30	.	.	TRBJ1-5	CAWSTLAQPQHF	TGTGCCTGGAGTACCTTGGCCCAGCCCCAGCATTTT
TRBV15	.	.	TRBJ2-1	CATSRERLSEQFF	TGTGCCACCAGCAGAGAACGTCTGAGTGAGCAGTTCTTC
TRBV11-2	.	.	TRBJ2-5	CASSRYKAQETQYF	TGTGCCAGCAGCCGCTATAAAGCCCAAGAGACCCAGTACTTC
TRBV9	.	TRBD2	TRBJ2-2	CASSAGLAANTGELFF	TGTGCCAGCAGCGCCGGACTAGCGGCGAACACCGGGGAGCTGTTTTTT
TRBV3-1/TRBV3-2	.	.	TRBJ2-2	CASSPVGGGGELFF	TGTGCCAGCAGCCCCGTGGGGGGTGGCGGGGAGCTGTTTTTT
TRBV20-1	.	.	TRBJ1-2	CSAVTDFYTF	TGCAGTGCGGTGACGGATTTCTACACCTTC
TRBV29-1	.	.	TRBJ2-1	CSVGGTGYNEQFF	TGCAGCGTTGGCGGGACGGGGTACAATGAGCAGTTCTTC
TRBV6-2/TRBV6-3	few	.	TRBJ1-1	CASSFPGILGTEAFF	TGTGCCAGCAGTTTCCCCGGGATCCTAGGCACTGAAGCTTTCTTT
TRBV2	once	TRBD1	TRBJ2-5	CASSQTRQGAETQYF	TGTGCCAGCAGTCAAACCCGACAGGGGGCAGAGACCCAGTACTTC